One sample yielded the 8 T cell receptor beta chains listed below, sequenced in a study of OX40 agonist ivuxolimab in advanced cancers. Assay: immunoSEQ multiplex PCR; the TCRdb copy retains only in-frame clones and omits some. This table holds tens of thousands of clones, 80% found once. Sequenced material: CD4+ or CD8+ T cells sorted from blood, taken in a trial of the OX40 agonist ivuxolimab. The receptors derive from an adult with an advanced solid tumor such as melanoma, head and neck, liver or kidney cancer.

This sequence joins TRBV6-1 and TRBJ2-5, with 9 bases aligning to TRBD1. Matching the DNA end better, TRBJ2-7 makes the J call doubtful. CDR1 is MNHNS, CDR2 SASEGT, per germline. CDR3 length: 15 amino acids. For the CDR3, the DNA is TGTGCCAGCAGACCGGGACAGGGAGGCTCCTACGAGCAGTACTTC. It is translated as CASRPGQGGSYEQYF.

The rearrangement links TRBV7-9 to TRBJ1-2; TRBD1 matches at 7 bases. The CDR3 loop spans 14 amino acids. J lost 3 bases, V lost 3 bases, and 4 bases had no gene match. CDR1 and CDR2 from the germline V gene are SEHNR and FQNEAQ (reference sequence). For the CDR3, the DNA is TGTGCCAGCAGCTTCGCCGGGACAGACTATGGCTACACCTTC. Translation: CASSFAGTDYGYTF.

The rearrangement joins TRBV5-1 to TRBJ1-4; possible D gene TRBD1, 5 bases. The length of the CDR3 is 16 residues. Trimming took off 4 bases at V and 7 bases at J, with 20 bases between the two ends. Germline assignment: CDR1 SGHRS and CDR2 YFSETQ. DNA for the CDR3: TGCGCCAGCAGCCCCGGTAGAGGCAGGGCGGGTGAAAAACTGTTTTTT. Protein product: CASSPGRGRAGEKLFF.

The chain uses TRBV29-1 and TRBJ1-2; tentative D call: TRBD1 (5 bases). Trimming stripped 6 bases from V and 1 base from J, with 9 bases between. The CDR3 loop spans 12 amino acids. Germline V gene sequence: CDR1 SQVTM, CDR2 ANQGSEA. CDR3 protein: CSVGDFNYGYTF. The CDR3 DNA sequence: TGCAGCGTGGGGGACTTTAACTATGGCTACACCTTC. Looking up the rest from reference TRBV29-1 and TRBJ1-2 gives the full variable domain: SAVISQKPSRDICQRGTSLTIQCQVDSQVTMMFWYRQQPGQSLTLIATANQGSEATYESGFVIDKFPISRPNLTFSTLTVSNMSPEDSSIYLCSVGDFNYGYTFGSGTRLTVV.

The chain couples TRBV7-6 to TRBJ2-1; no definite D call. The germline CDR1 and CDR2 sequences are SGHVS and FNYEAQ. The CDR3 runs to 14 residues. The germline V and J ends were trimmed by 5 bases and 6 bases, with 14 bases remaining between them. The CDR3 sequence is CASSPMESANEQFF. The CDR3 region has the DNA TGTGCCAGCAGCCCTATGGAGTCGGCCAATGAGCAGTTCTTC.

The chain is built from TRBV30 and TRBJ2-7; D unclear. The CDR3 is 13 amino acids. CDR1 is GTSNPN, CDR2 SVGIG, per germline (reference sequence). Deletions cut 2 bases from V and 6 bases from J, with 14 bases between. The CDR3 spells CAWSIDSLGEQYF. As DNA, the CDR3 is TGTGCCTGGAGTATAGACTCCCTCGGCGAGCAGTACTTC.

This clone was seen a handful of times. V gene TRBV4-1 combines with J gene TRBJ2-1; D not resolved. Germline CDR1 is MGHRA and CDR2 is YSYEKL. With 4 bases removed from V and 0 bases from J, the gap between germline ends came to 13 bases. The CDR3 is 16 amino acids. CDR3 loop: CASSRLDIISYNEQFF. The CDR3 DNA is TGCGCCAGCAGCCGCCTTGACATAATCTCCTACAATGAGCAGTTCTTC.

This rearrangement joins TRBV29-1 to TRBJ1-4; no clear D gene. CDR1 is SQVTM and CDR2 is ANQGSEA in the germline V gene. Trimming shortened V by 0 bases and J by 0 bases, and 8 bases separated the two germline ends. This CDR3 comprises 15 residues. CDR3: CSVEDALATNEKLFF. DNA for the CDR3: TGCAGCGTTGAAGATGCACTTGCAACTAATGAAAAACTGTTTTTT.